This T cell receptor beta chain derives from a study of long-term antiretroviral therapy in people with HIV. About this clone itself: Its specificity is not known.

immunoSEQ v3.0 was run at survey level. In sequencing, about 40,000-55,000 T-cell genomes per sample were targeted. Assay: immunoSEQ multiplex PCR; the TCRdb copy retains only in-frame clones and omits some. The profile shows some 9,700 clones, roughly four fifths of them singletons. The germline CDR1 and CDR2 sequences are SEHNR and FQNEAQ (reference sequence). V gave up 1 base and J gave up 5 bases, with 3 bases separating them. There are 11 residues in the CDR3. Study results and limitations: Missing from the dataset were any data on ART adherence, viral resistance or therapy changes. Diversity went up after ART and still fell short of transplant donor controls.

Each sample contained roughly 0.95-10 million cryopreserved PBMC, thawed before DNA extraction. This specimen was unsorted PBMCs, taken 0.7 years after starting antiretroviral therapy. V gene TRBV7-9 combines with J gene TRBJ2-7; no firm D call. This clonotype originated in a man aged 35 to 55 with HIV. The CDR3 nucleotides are TGTGCCAGCAGCTTAGGTGACGAGCAGTACTTC. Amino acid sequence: CASSLGDEQYF.